This entry describes one T cell receptor (beta chain). Its antigen remains unknown. The germline CDR1 and CDR2 sequences are MDHEN and SYDVKM. The CDR3 has 16 residues. This sample stems from a study of T cells expressing NK-cell markers. Turning to the study itself: It was from sorted CD3+CD56+NKG2C+, CD3+CD56+NKG2C- and CD3+CD56-NKG2C+ T cells that TCR beta repertoires came. HCMV seropositivity characterized most of the eight sequenced donors, and seronegativity one. Broader study findings: Uncertainty persisted over the HCMV specificity of expanded NKG2C+ T cell clones.

Reprocessing the 5' RACE reads, TCRdb reports a single entry for every CDR3 protein and omits DNA. In all, the sample yields 500,000 to 600,000 distinct CDR3 sequences. This clonotype originated in a young man in good health. The chain employs TRBV28 and TRBJ1-4; the TRBD1 assignment by TCRdb is unverifiable without DNA. Sample: blood T cells: a sorted CD56 or NKG2C T cell subset, CD4+ or CD8+ T cells, or bulk PBMC T cells (not recorded which). The CDR3 loop reads CASSPLFGTTNEKLFF.